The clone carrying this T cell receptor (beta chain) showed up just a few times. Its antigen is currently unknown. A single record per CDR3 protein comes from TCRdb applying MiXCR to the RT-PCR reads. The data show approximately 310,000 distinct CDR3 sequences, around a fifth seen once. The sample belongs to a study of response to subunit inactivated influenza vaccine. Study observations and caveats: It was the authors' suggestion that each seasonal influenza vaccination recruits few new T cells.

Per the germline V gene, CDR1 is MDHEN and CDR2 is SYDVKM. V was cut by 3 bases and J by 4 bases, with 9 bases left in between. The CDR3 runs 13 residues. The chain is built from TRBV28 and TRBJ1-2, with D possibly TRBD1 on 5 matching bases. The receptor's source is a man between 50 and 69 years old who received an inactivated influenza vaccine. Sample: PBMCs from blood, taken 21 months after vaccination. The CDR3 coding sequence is TGTGCCAGCAGTTTGGCACAGGCCTATGGCTACACCTTC. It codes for CASSLAQAYGYTF.